The rows below give T cell receptor beta chains drawn from one sample of a study of blood T cell repertoires in COVID-19. This table comes from immunoSEQ multiplex PCR, and its TCRdb copy is limited to in-frame clones, with some not included. The sample consists of roughly 410,000 clones, about 88% of them appearing once. Sequencing was done on a sample of peripheral blood. The receptors stem from a woman in her 40s with COVID-19, enrolled during active disease. The CDR3 runs from the conserved cysteine through the conserved F or W. Each record gives: J gene, V gene, clone size, D gene, CDR3 protein, CDR3 DNA. The D gene is left open where the match is weak. Expanded clones are given a class, and other clones once, few, many or no size at all.

J gene: TRBJ2-7; V gene: TRBV25-1; clone size: -; D gene: -; CDR3 protein: CASSGQGLSYEQYF; CDR3 DNA: TGTGCCAGCAGCGGGCAGGGGCTTTCCTACGAGCAGTACTTC
J gene: TRBJ2-7; V gene: TRBV30; clone size: few; D gene: TRBD1; CDR3 protein: CAWSEQGAYEQYF; CDR3 DNA: TGTGCCTGGAGTGAACAGGGGGCCTACGAGCAGTACTTC
J gene: TRBJ2-3; V gene: TRBV18; clone size: -; D gene: TRBD2; CDR3 protein: CASSRRLAGVTDTQYF; CDR3 DNA: TGTGCCAGCTCACGCAGACTAGCGGGAGTTACAGATACGCAGTATTTT
J gene: TRBJ2-7; V gene: TRBV6-2/TRBV6-3; clone size: -; D gene: -; CDR3 protein: CASRPQNYEQYF; CDR3 DNA: TGTGCCAGCAGGCCTCAGAACTACGAGCAGTACTTC
J gene: TRBJ1-2; V gene: TRBV28; clone size: -; D gene: -; CDR3 protein: CASSLRGPYGYTF; CDR3 DNA: TGTGCCAGCAGTTTGCGGGGTCCCTATGGCTACACCTTC
J gene: TRBJ2-3; V gene: TRBV5-1; clone size: -; D gene: TRBD1; CDR3 protein: CASSLRGLGSDTQYF; CDR3 DNA: TGCGCCAGCAGCTTAAGGGGGCTAGGGTCAGATACGCAGTATTTT
J gene: TRBJ1-2; V gene: TRBV28; clone size: -; D gene: TRBD1; CDR3 protein: CASSPRQGRGYTF; CDR3 DNA: TGTGCCAGCAGCCCCAGACAGGGGAGGGGCTACACCTTC
J gene: TRBJ2-1; V gene: TRBV27; clone size: -; D gene: TRBD2; CDR3 protein: CATRGRASYNEQFF; CDR3 DNA: TGTGCCACCCGCGGGAGGGCCTCCTACAATGAGCAGTTCTTC
J gene: TRBJ2-6; V gene: TRBV5-5; clone size: -; D gene: TRBD1; CDR3 protein: CASSLVGGAGANVLTF; CDR3 DNA: TGTGCCAGCAGCTTGGTAGGGGGCGCTGGGGCCAACGTCCTGACTTTC
J gene: TRBJ1-1; V gene: TRBV12-3/TRBV12-4; clone size: -; D gene: -; CDR3 protein: CASLYGTAEAFF; CDR3 DNA: TGTGCCAGTTTATACGGAACAGCTGAAGCTTTCTTT
J gene: TRBJ1-2; V gene: TRBV27; clone size: -; D gene: TRBD1; CDR3 protein: CASSLRTGYGYGYTF; CDR3 DNA: TGTGCCAGCAGTTTACGGACAGGGTACGGCTATGGCTACACCTTC
J gene: TRBJ2-5; V gene: TRBV19; clone size: once; D gene: -; CDR3 protein: CASSPPGGQETQYF; CDR3 DNA: TGTGCCAGCTCCCCTCCCGGGGGTCAAGAGACCCAGTACTTC
J gene: TRBJ1-5; V gene: TRBV18; clone size: -; D gene: -; CDR3 protein: CASSLTGLSNQPQHF; CDR3 DNA: TGTGCCAGCTCACTTACAGGGTTGAGCAATCAGCCCCAGCATTTT
J gene: TRBJ2-5; V gene: TRBV5-6; clone size: -; D gene: TRBD1; CDR3 protein: CATRDRAREETQYF; CDR3 DNA: TGTGCCACCCGGGACAGGGCCCGAGAAGAGACCCAGTACTTC
J gene: TRBJ2-2; V gene: TRBV6-5; clone size: few; D gene: TRBD2; CDR3 protein: CASSTLAGGTGELFF; CDR3 DNA: TGTGCCAGCAGTACCCTAGCGGGGGGCACCGGGGAGCTGTTTTTT
J gene: TRBJ1-2; V gene: TRBV7-2; clone size: -; D gene: -; CDR3 protein: CASSLAQAGSVLSYGYTF; CDR3 DNA: TGTGCCAGCAGCTTAGCTCAGGCGGGGTCCGTCTTATCCTATGGCTACACCTTC
J gene: TRBJ2-1; V gene: TRBV7-2; clone size: -; D gene: -; CDR3 protein: CASSPRREAAINEQFF; CDR3 DNA: TGTGCCAGCAGCCCGCGGAGGGAAGCGGCTATCAATGAGCAGTTCTTC
J gene: TRBJ1-2; V gene: TRBV7-2; clone size: -; D gene: -; CDR3 protein: CASSDSSYGYTF; CDR3 DNA: TGTGCCAGCAGCGACAGCTCCTATGGCTACACCTTC
J gene: TRBJ2-3; V gene: TRBV28; clone size: -; D gene: -; CDR3 protein: CASSLKADSTDTQYF; CDR3 DNA: TGTGCCAGCAGTTTAAAAGCGGATAGCACAGATACGCAGTATTTT
J gene: TRBJ2-7; V gene: TRBV28; clone size: -; D gene: TRBD2; CDR3 protein: CASSWTSGRSYEQYF; CDR3 DNA: TGTGCCAGCAGTTGGACTAGCGGGAGGTCCTACGAGCAGTACTTC
J gene: TRBJ1-6; V gene: TRBV19; clone size: -; D gene: TRBD1; CDR3 protein: CASTGTGFPPLHF; CDR3 DNA: TGTGCCAGCACCGGGACAGGGTTTCCACCCCTCCACTTT
J gene: TRBJ2-2; V gene: TRBV12-3/TRBV12-4; clone size: -; D gene: -; CDR3 protein: CASSFSAGELFF; CDR3 DNA: TGTGCCAGCAGTTTTTCGGCCGGGGAGCTGTTTTTT
J gene: TRBJ2-7; V gene: TRBV7-9; clone size: few; D gene: TRBD1; CDR3 protein: CASSFETGFYEQYF; CDR3 DNA: TGTGCCAGCAGCTTTGAGACAGGGTTTTACGAGCAGTACTTC
J gene: TRBJ2-3; V gene: TRBV28; clone size: -; D gene: -; CDR3 protein: CASSFQSTDTQYF; CDR3 DNA: TGTGCCAGCAGTTTCCAGAGCACAGATACGCAGTATTTT
J gene: TRBJ2-1; V gene: TRBV5-4; clone size: -; D gene: -; CDR3 protein: CASSPPRLWGMNEQFF; CDR3 DNA: TGTGCCAGCAGCCCACCCCGACTATGGGGTATGAATGAGCAGTTCTTC
J gene: TRBJ2-2; V gene: TRBV6-5; clone size: -; D gene: -; CDR3 protein: CASQNAFRGSGELFF; CDR3 DNA: TGTGCCAGCCAAAACGCTTTCAGGGGATCGGGGGAGCTGTTTTTT
J gene: TRBJ2-5; V gene: TRBV28; clone size: -; D gene: TRBD2; CDR3 protein: CASSKRGGTILGETQYF; CDR3 DNA: TGTGCCAGCAGTAAGCGGGGGGGGACTATCCTCGGGGAGACCCAGTACTTC
J gene: TRBJ2-1; V gene: TRBV28; clone size: -; D gene: TRBD1; CDR3 protein: CASSFETGGRGEQFF; CDR3 DNA: TGTGCCAGCAGTTTCGAGACAGGGGGTAGGGGTGAGCAGTTCTTC
J gene: TRBJ1-3; V gene: TRBV5-1; clone size: -; D gene: -; CDR3 protein: CASRAQIAPGNTIYF; CDR3 DNA: TGCGCCAGCAGGGCCCAAATAGCTCCTGGAAACACCATATATTTT
J gene: TRBJ1-2; V gene: TRBV7-2; clone size: -; D gene: -; CDR3 protein: CASSPTGYGYTF; CDR3 DNA: TGTGCCAGCAGCCCGACAGGCTATGGCTACACCTTC
J gene: TRBJ1-5; V gene: TRBV5-8; clone size: once; D gene: -; CDR3 protein: CASSLYQHF; CDR3 DNA: TGTGCCAGCAGCTTATATCAGCATTTT
J gene: TRBJ2-1; V gene: TRBV27; clone size: -; D gene: TRBD1; CDR3 protein: CASSFLNPGQGQYNEQFF; CDR3 DNA: TGTGCCAGCAGTTTCCTAAACCCCGGACAGGGGCAGTACAATGAGCAGTTCTTC
J gene: TRBJ1-1; V gene: TRBV19; clone size: -; D gene: -; CDR3 protein: CASGPQENTEAFF; CDR3 DNA: TGTGCCAGTGGCCCTCAGGAGAACACTGAAGCTTTCTTT
J gene: TRBJ1-6; V gene: TRBV9; clone size: once; D gene: TRBD1; CDR3 protein: CASSDQLTGGDSPLHF; CDR3 DNA: TGTGCCAGCAGCGACCAACTGACAGGGGGTGATTCACCCCTCCACTTT
J gene: TRBJ2-1; V gene: TRBV30; clone size: -; D gene: TRBD2; CDR3 protein: CAWSNSGRAIDEQFF; CDR3 DNA: TGTGCCTGGAGTAATAGCGGGAGGGCCATTGATGAGCAGTTCTTC
J gene: TRBJ1-6; V gene: TRBV16; clone size: -; D gene: TRBD1; CDR3 protein: CASSQWSGQGVKSPLHF; CDR3 DNA: TGTGCCAGCAGCCAATGGTCTGGACAGGGAGTGAAGTCACCCCTCCACTTT